Below are 26 T cell receptor beta chains sequenced from a single sample in a study of type 1 regulatory T cells. TCRdb recomputed calls from the reads with MiXCR, one row per CDR3 protein. The table lists about 68,000 distinct CDR3 sequences, 63% of them singletons. No antigens are known for them. Input material: cultured T cells, either the whole culture or a sorted T cell fraction (not recorded which). Subset: Tr1-enriched cell product generated in vitro against host alloantigens. These receptors originate from a human donor in good health.

The chain is built from TRBV12-3 or TRBV12-4 and TRBJ2-5; 11 nucleotides match TRBD1. The CDR3 is 17 residues long. V lost 5 bases, J lost 6 bases, and 14 bases stayed unmatched. CDR3 in DNA: TGTGCCAGCAGTCGACTCGAGGACAGGGGGCTGGAGAAGACCCAGTACTTC. Encoded protein: CASSRLEDRGLEKTQYF.

In its sample, this clonotype ranks as medium-sized. This sequence joins TRBV24-1 and TRBJ2-2, with D unresolved. The germline V gene encodes CDR1 KGHDR and CDR2 SFDVKD. Trimming left V 0 bases short and J 6 bases short, with 4 bases between. The CDR3 length is 13 residues. In DNA, the CDR3 is TGTGCCACCAGTGATTTGAGACCCGGGGAGCTGTTTTTT. It codes for CATSDLRPGELFF.

The CDR3, as DNA: TGTGCCAGCAGCTTAGAGTCTTTGACTAGCGGATACAATGAGCAGTTCTTC. Translated, it gives CASSLESLTSGYNEQFF. The chain combines TRBV7-8 with TRBJ2-1; TRBD2 matches 9 bases. CDR1 and CDR2 from the germline V gene are SGHVS and FQNEAQ. The CDR3 has 17 residues. J lost 4 bases, V lost 1 base, and 8 bases had no gene match.

The CDR3 DNA follows: TGCGCCAGCAGTCCGGGCCTCTCAGGAGAGCAGTTCTTC. It specifies CASSPGLSGEQFF. The chain links TRBV5-1 to TRBJ2-1; D gene unclear. Germline CDR1 SGHRS, CDR2 YFSETQ. V lost 5 bases to trimming and J lost 10 bases, with 16 bases between them. The CDR3 has 13 amino acids.

The chain joins TRBV20-1 to TRBJ1-5; the match to TRBD1 covers 8 bases. With 3 bases clipped from V and 6 bases from J, the junction kept 4 bases outside the gene matches. This CDR3 has 13 residues. The germline CDR1 and CDR2 sequences are DFQATT and SNEGSKA (reference sequence). The DNA of the CDR3 is TGCAGTGCTAGTGGACAGGGAAGTCAGCCCCAGCATTTT. Encoded protein: CSASGQGSQPQHF.

The gene calls are TRBV7-9 and TRBJ2-2; D is possibly TRBD1 (5 bases). This CDR3 has 14 residues. Per the germline V gene, CDR1 is SEHNR and CDR2 is FQNEAQ (reference sequence). Between the trimmed V and J ends, which lost 9 bases and 0 bases, there was a span of 11 bases. CDR3: CASTGSANTGELFF. The CDR3 DNA is TGTGCCAGTACAGGCTCCGCGAACACCGGGGAGCTGTTTTTT.

This clonotype was recorded a few times. The rearrangement uses TRBV5-6 and TRBJ2-7, with 7 bases lining up with TRBD2. The V gene's germline CDR1 is SGHDT and CDR2 YYEEEE. The ends lost 4 bases at V and 2 bases at J; junction bases unmatched: 6. The CDR3 totals 14 residues. CDR3 coding DNA: TGTGCCAGCAGCAAAGCGGGACTGACCTACGAGCAGTACTTC. Protein product: CASSKAGLTYEQYF.

This chain connects TRBV30 to TRBJ2-7; the match to TRBD2 covers 14 bases. Germline CDR1 GTSNPN, CDR2 SVGIG (reference sequence). The CDR3 has 16 residues. The V and J ends lost 8 bases and 6 bases, in that order; junction bases with no gene match: 15. For the CDR3, the DNA is TGTGCCGGGAACTACCAATCGGGACTAGCGGGAGTCGAGCAGTACTTC. This gives the protein CAGNYQSGLAGVEQYF.

The chain joins TRBV6-2 or TRBV6-3 to TRBJ1-5, with D tentatively TRBD1 (5 bases). The CDR3 has 13 residues. In germline, CDR1 is MNHEY, CDR2 SVGEGT. The V end was cut by 5 bases, the J end by 3 bases, with 8 bases between. The CDR3 is CASSRGFNQPQHF. The CDR3 DNA reads as TGTGCCAGCAGTAGGGGTTTCAATCAGCCCCAGCATTTT.

The genes are TRBV7-7 and TRBJ2-5, with D hard to call. The germline V gene has CDR1 SSHAT and CDR2 FNYEAQ (reference sequence). This CDR3 spans 13 amino acids. V was shortened by 1 base and J by 5 bases, with 8 bases between the two germline ends. The CDR3 bases are TGTGCCAGCAGCTTAGGGAGTTATGAGACCCAGTACTTC. Its translation is CASSLGSYETQYF.

This clonotype was found once. The V and J genes are TRBV20-1 and TRBJ1-2; 8 nucleotides line up with TRBD1. The CDR3 extends over 14 amino acids. V shed 3 bases and J 4 bases; nucleotides not matched to a gene: 7. Looked up from germline, CDR1 is DFQATT and CDR2 is SNEGSKA (reference sequence). CDR3 DNA sequence: TGCAGTGCTAGGTTTAGCCAGGGGGCCTATGGCTACACCTTC. It yields the protein CSARFSQGAYGYTF.

The CDR3: CASSHSGGEQYF. The DNA for the CDR3 is TGTGCCAGCAGCCACTCCGGGGGCGAGCAGTACTTC. This sequence joins TRBV3-1 and TRBJ2-7; D possibly corresponds to TRBD2 (6 bases). Germline V gene lookup returns CDR1 LGHDT and CDR2 YNNKEL (reference sequence). The CDR3 has 12 residues. Trimming stripped 3 bases from V and 6 bases from J, with 9 bases between.

This chain connects TRBV10-3 to TRBJ1-2, with D unresolved. The CDR3 runs to 12 residues. The V end was cut by 7 bases, the J end by 3 bases, with 9 bases between. Germline CDR1 and CDR2: ENHRY and SYGVKD. CDR3 residues: CAINTVYYGYTF. CDR3 DNA sequence: TGTGCCATCAACACAGTTTACTATGGCTACACCTTC.

This clonotype was counted between two and nine times. The V and J genes are TRBV7-9 and TRBJ2-5; D unclear. The CDR3 contains 14 residues. CDR1 and CDR2 (germline): SEHNR, FQNEAQ (reference sequence). V lost 4 bases, J lost 7 bases, and 16 bases lay in between. Written as DNA, the CDR3 is TGTGCCAGCAGCTCCCAGGCTTTTTTCGGGACCCAGTACTTC. Encoded protein: CASSSQAFFGTQYF.

This clonotype was observed a few times. The chain uses TRBV4-2 and TRBJ2-1; TRBD1 might be the D (6 bases). CDR1 and CDR2 from the germline V gene are LGHNA and YNFKEQ. The V gene lost 1 base and the J gene lost 1 base, with 11 bases spanning the gap. The CDR3 contains 16 residues. CDR3: CASSQAQGESYNEQFF. DNA for the CDR3: TGTGCCAGCAGCCAAGCACAGGGAGAGTCCTACAATGAGCAGTTCTTC.

The V call is TRBV3-1, the J call TRBJ1-1, with D hard to call. The CDR3 length is 14 residues. Trimming removed 1 base from V and 8 bases from J, with 14 bases in between. Germline loops: CDR1 LGHDT, CDR2 YNNKEL (reference sequence). The chain's CDR3 is CASSQVATKEEAFF. CDR3 sequence (DNA): TGTGCCAGCAGCCAAGTCGCAACGAAAGAGGAAGCTTTCTTT.

The CDR3 reads CASRRDLTDTQYF. As DNA, the CDR3 is TGTGCCAGCAGGAGGGACCTCACAGATACGCAGTATTTT. V gene TRBV6-1 combines with J gene TRBJ2-3; the D gene could be TRBD1 or TRBD2 (5 bases each). CDR1 MNHNS and CDR2 SASEGT come from the germline V gene. Trimming cost V 6 bases and J 2 bases, with 9 bases left between them. The CDR3 consists of 13 residues.

This clonotype turned up a few times. The chain joins TRBV5-6 to TRBJ2-1; 10 bases are shared with TRBD1. The germline V gene encodes CDR1 SGHDT and CDR2 YYEEEE. This CDR3 spans 16 amino acids. V lost 1 base, J lost 7 bases, and 8 bases stayed unmatched. In DNA, the CDR3 is TGTGCCAGCAGCTTGATCGGACAGGGGGTTCGAAATGAGCAGTTCTTC. It is translated as CASSLIGQGVRNEQFF. The whole variable domain, remainder taken from reference TRBV5-6 and TRBJ2-1, is DAGVTQSPTHLIKTRGQQVTLRCSPKSGHDTVSWYQQALGQGPQFIFQYYEEEERQRGNFPDRFSGHQFPNYSSELNVNALLLGDSALYLCASSLIGQGVRNEQFFGPGTRLTVL.

The rearrangement joins TRBV6-2 or TRBV6-3 to TRBJ1-1; no clear D. Trimming took off 4 bases at V and 6 bases at J, with 15 bases between the two ends. The CDR3 totals 14 residues. Germline V gene sequence: CDR1 MNHEY, CDR2 SVGEGT. CDR3 bases: TGTGCCAGCAGTTTAGGACGGCCTTTGGCTGAAGCTTTCTTT. Translating gives CASSLGRPLAEAFF.

This clonotype showed up just a few times. This chain uses TRBV24-1 with TRBJ2-3, with 7 bases matching TRBD2. The CDR3 loop spans 13 amino acids. J lost 5 bases, V lost 10 bases, and 8 bases had no gene match. The germline gives CDR1 KGHDR, CDR2 SFDVKD. CDR3 in amino acids: CATMTSREDTQYF. As DNA, the CDR3 is TGTGCCACTATGACTAGCCGAGAAGATACGCAGTATTTT.

The table lists this clonotype with a few counts. The CDR3 is CASSSYTGELFF. CDR3 in DNA: TGTGCCAGCAGCAGTTACACCGGGGAGCTGTTTTTT. The chain employs TRBV6-4 and TRBJ2-2; no firm D call. V gave up 6 bases and J gave up 3 bases, with 5 bases separating them. Germline CDR1 is MRHNA and CDR2 is SNTAGT. CDR3 size: 12 residues.

The chain recombines TRBV6-6 with TRBJ2-3; TRBD1 agrees at 7 bases. V trimming: 2 bases; J trimming: 4 bases; junction bases outside the gene matches: 9. This CDR3 contains 16 residues. Looked up from germline, CDR1 is MNHNY and CDR2 is SVGAGI (reference sequence). CDR3 sequence (DNA): TGTGCCAGCAGTTACAGTACAGGGGCCGTTTCAGATACGCAGTATTTT. It yields the protein CASSYSTGAVSDTQYF.

This clonotype was detected only a few times. The chain has TRBV20-1 and TRBJ1-1; tentatively, D is TRBD1 (6 bases). Deletions cut 3 bases from V and 1 base from J, with 9 bases between. The CDR3 has 13 residues. The germline V gene encodes CDR1 DFQATT and CDR2 SNEGSKA (reference sequence). The CDR3 nucleotides are TGCAGTGCTAGGCCGGGACAGAACACTGAAGCTTTCTTT. It is translated as CSARPGQNTEAFF.

This clonotype was counted only a few times. The chain recombines TRBV28 with TRBJ2-2; D ambiguous. Germline V gene lookup returns CDR1 MDHEN and CDR2 SYDVKM. There are 15 residues in the CDR3. V lost 7 bases and J lost 4, with 16 bases in between. CDR3 sequence reads: CASTTNLRSTGELFF. Here the CDR3 DNA reads TGTGCCAGCACCACCAACTTACGCAGCACCGGGGAGCTGTTTTTT.

As to this clonotype: A read error is possible here, since a much larger clone lies one base away. CDR3 residues: CVSSGGVTGELFF. As DNA, the CDR3 is TGTGTCAGCAGTGGGGGCGTCACCGGGGAGCTGTTTTTT. The V gene is TRBV6-6, the J gene TRBJ2-2; D possibly corresponds to TRBD1 (6 bases). CDR1 MNHNY and CDR2 SVGAGI come from the germline V gene (reference sequence). The length of the CDR3 is 13 residues.

The V call is TRBV28, the J call TRBJ2-3; 8 bases are a match to TRBD1. The CDR3 has 14 amino acids. V was clipped by 6 bases and J by 3 bases; unmatched bases: 5. CDR1 is MDHEN, CDR2 SYDVKM, per germline. CDR3 nucleotide sequence: TGTGCCAGCAGGAAACAGGGGGGAACAGATACGCAGTATTTT. Translation gives CASRKQGGTDTQYF. Filled out from reference TRBV28 and TRBJ2-3, the complete variable domain reads DVKVTQSSRYLVKRTGEKVFLECVQDMDHENMFWYRQDPGLGLRLIYFSYDVKMKEKGDIPEGYSVSREKKERFSLILESASTNQTSMYLCASRKQGGTDTQYFGPGTRLTVL.